The rows below give T cell receptor beta chains drawn from one sample of a study of Ad26.COV2.S vaccination and SARS-CoV-2 variants. Here immunoSEQ multiplex PCR was the method, and the copy in TCRdb shows in-frame clones only, minus some. This sample yields around 400,000 clones, of which around 90% are seen a single time; more than 10% belongs to the top ten. The sequenced sample was peripheral blood, obtained in a trial of Ad26.COV2.S vaccine versus placebo. The receptor set was obtained from a person aged 18 to 59 who received the Ad26.COV2.S COVID-19 vaccine or a placebo. Each CDR3 is given with its conserved first and last residue. The order of the fields is V gene, D gene, clone size, J gene, CDR3 DNA, CDR3 protein. A D gene is named only where the DNA matches it firmly. Where a row states a size, it is once, few, many or the class of an expanded clone; other rows omit it.

v_gene: TRBV29-1
d_gene: NA
abundance: few
j_gene: TRBJ2-5
CDR3nt: TGCAGCGTTGCCGTAGAGACCCAGTACTTC
CDR3aa: CSVAVETQYF

v_gene: TRBV19
d_gene: NA
abundance: NA
j_gene: TRBJ2-6
CDR3nt: TGTGCCAGCAGAAAAACAGGGTTCTCTGGGGCCAACGTCCTGACTTTC
CDR3aa: CASRKTGFSGANVLTF

v_gene: TRBV27
d_gene: NA
abundance: NA
j_gene: TRBJ2-2
CDR3nt: TGTGCCAGCAAGAGCTTTTCGAACACCGGGGAGCTGTTTTTT
CDR3aa: CASKSFSNTGELFF

v_gene: TRBV9
d_gene: TRBD2
abundance: NA
j_gene: TRBJ2-1
CDR3nt: TGTGCCAGCAGCGTAAACATGGGACTAACCAATGAGCAGTTCTTC
CDR3aa: CASSVNMGLTNEQFF

v_gene: TRBV10-2
d_gene: TRBD1
abundance: NA
j_gene: TRBJ2-5
CDR3nt: TGCGCCACCTCCCGGGACAGGTTCGGTGAGACCCAGTACTTC
CDR3aa: CATSRDRFGETQYF

v_gene: TRBV18
d_gene: NA
abundance: NA
j_gene: TRBJ1-2
CDR3nt: TGTGCCAGCTCACCAACGGACGGATTCAGCACCTTC
CDR3aa: CASSPTDGFSTF

v_gene: TRBV2
d_gene: NA
abundance: NA
j_gene: TRBJ2-1
CDR3nt: TGTGCCAGCAGTGTTGATGGGACGAACTACAATGAGCAGTTCTTC
CDR3aa: CASSVDGTNYNEQFF

v_gene: TRBV5-6
d_gene: NA
abundance: NA
j_gene: TRBJ2-3
CDR3nt: TGTGCCAGCAGATTAACAGATACGCAGTATTTT
CDR3aa: CASRLTDTQYF

v_gene: TRBV7-2
d_gene: TRBD1
abundance: NA
j_gene: TRBJ1-5
CDR3nt: TGTGCCAGCAGCTTAGGGGGACAGCTGAATCAGCCCCAGCATTTT
CDR3aa: CASSLGGQLNQPQHF

v_gene: TRBV1
d_gene: NA
abundance: NA
j_gene: TRBJ2-7
CDR3nt: TGCACCAGCAGCCAGGGGGGAGTCTACGAGCAGTACTTC
CDR3aa: CTSSQGGVYEQYF

v_gene: TRBV29-1
d_gene: NA
abundance: NA
j_gene: TRBJ2-1
CDR3nt: TGCAGCGACTCGGGGCTTTACAATGAGCAGTTCTTC
CDR3aa: CSDSGLYNEQFF

v_gene: TRBV9
d_gene: TRBD2
abundance: NA
j_gene: TRBJ2-7
CDR3nt: TGTGCCAGCAGCCCTCGGGAGCGGGAGCTCCACGAGCAGTACTTC
CDR3aa: CASSPRERELHEQYF

v_gene: TRBV25-1
d_gene: NA
abundance: NA
j_gene: TRBJ2-7
CDR3nt: TGTGCCAGCAGTAATCCGGGTACCTACGAGCAGTACTTC
CDR3aa: CASSNPGTYEQYF

v_gene: TRBV4-1
d_gene: NA
abundance: NA
j_gene: TRBJ2-3
CDR3nt: TGCGCCAGCAGCCAAATGGGGAGCACAGATACGCAGTATTTT
CDR3aa: CASSQMGSTDTQYF

v_gene: TRBV15
d_gene: NA
abundance: NA
j_gene: TRBJ1-1
CDR3nt: TGTGCCACCAGCAGAGGGGGGCGTGTGAGGGGCACTGAAGCTTTCTTT
CDR3aa: CATSRGGRVRGTEAFF

v_gene: TRBV24-1
d_gene: NA
abundance: NA
j_gene: TRBJ2-5
CDR3nt: TGTGCCACCAGTGATTTGCAAGCAGGCGGTGGACAAGAGACCCAGTACTTC
CDR3aa: CATSDLQAGGGQETQYF

v_gene: TRBV5-4
d_gene: TRBD2
abundance: NA
j_gene: TRBJ2-1
CDR3nt: TGTGCCAGCAGCAAAGGACTAGCGGGAGGGTATGAGCAGTTCTTC
CDR3aa: CASSKGLAGGYEQFF

v_gene: TRBV2
d_gene: TRBD2
abundance: NA
j_gene: TRBJ2-1
CDR3nt: TGTGCCAGCAGTGAAGGGACTAGCCCCAATGAGCAGTTCTTC
CDR3aa: CASSEGTSPNEQFF

v_gene: TRBV10-3
d_gene: TRBD1
abundance: NA
j_gene: TRBJ1-2
CDR3nt: TGTGCCATCAGTGGTAGGGACAGGGGAGAACATGGCTACACCTTC
CDR3aa: CAISGRDRGEHGYTF

v_gene: TRBV4-2
d_gene: TRBD1
abundance: once
j_gene: TRBJ2-7
CDR3nt: TGTGCCAGCAGCCAAGTGACAGGGTGGGCCTACGAGCAGTACTTC
CDR3aa: CASSQVTGWAYEQYF

v_gene: TRBV19
d_gene: NA
abundance: NA
j_gene: TRBJ2-1
CDR3nt: TGTGCCAGTAGTTTAGCGGAGGACAATGAGCAGTTCTTC
CDR3aa: CASSLAEDNEQFF

v_gene: TRBV5-6
d_gene: TRBD1
abundance: NA
j_gene: TRBJ1-4
CDR3nt: TGTGCCAGCAGCTCCCCCAGGGGGCAGGGTGAAAAACTGTTTTTT
CDR3aa: CASSSPRGQGEKLFF

v_gene: TRBV7-9
d_gene: TRBD2
abundance: NA
j_gene: TRBJ2-5
CDR3nt: TGTGCCAGCAGCCCGGGACTAGCGCCCCCTACTCCGTACTTC
CDR3aa: CASSPGLAPPTPYF

v_gene: TRBV5-5
d_gene: TRBD1
abundance: NA
j_gene: TRBJ1-6
CDR3nt: TGTGCCAGCAGCTCAGAACGAACTAGGGACAGCCATTCACCCCTCCACTTT
CDR3aa: CASSSERTRDSHSPLHF

v_gene: TRBV30
d_gene: TRBD1
abundance: NA
j_gene: TRBJ1-5
CDR3nt: TGTGCCTGGACACAACAGGGGGTCGTTCAGCCCCAGCATTTT
CDR3aa: CAWTQQGVVQPQHF

v_gene: TRBV24-1
d_gene: NA
abundance: NA
j_gene: TRBJ2-7
CDR3nt: TGTGCCACCAGTGACTCAGGGGACCGGTCCTCCTACGAGCAGTACTTC
CDR3aa: CATSDSGDRSSYEQYF

v_gene: TRBV5-6
d_gene: TRBD1
abundance: NA
j_gene: TRBJ1-5
CDR3nt: TGTGCCAGCAGCTTGCAGGGGGGCAATCAGCCCCAGCATTTT
CDR3aa: CASSLQGGNQPQHF